This passage covers 31 T cell receptor beta chains from one sample sequenced in a study of blood T cells in healthy people across ages. Through a sample-barcoded 5' primer and a J-beta primer mix, a second PCR was run for about 6 to 12 cycles. TCRdb analysed the 5' RACE reads with MiXCR anew, one entry per CDR3 protein. The sample lists approximately 1,000,000 distinct CDR3 sequences; more than 30% were seen once. Sequenced: blood. The receptors here all came from a man in his late teens or twenties in good health.

J is TRBJ2-3 and V is TRBV25-1; perhaps TRBD1 as D (6 bases). The CDR3 has 15 residues. V gave up 7 bases and J gave up 2 bases, with 16 bases separating them. Per the germline V gene, CDR1 is MGHDK and CDR2 is SYGVNS. The CDR3: CASTGSTGYTDTQYF. CDR3 nucleotides: TGTGCCAGCACCGGGTCGACAGGCTACACAGATACGCAGTATTTT.

This chain connects TRBV12-3 or TRBV12-4 to TRBJ1-1; the match to TRBD1 covers 7 bases. The V gene end was trimmed by 3 bases and the J gene end by 8 bases; junction bases not matched to a gene: 18. The CDR3 runs 17 residues. The CDR3 here is CASSFGSRTGGLEEAFF. CDR3 sequence (DNA): TGTGCCAGCAGTTTTGGTAGTCGGACAGGCGGCCTAGAGGAAGCTTTCTTT.

This clonotype was observed a few times. The chain employs TRBV6-5 and TRBJ2-1; D not resolved. Germline loops: CDR1 MNHEY, CDR2 SVGAGI. CDR3 length equals 15 residues. V lost 2 bases to trimming and J lost 5 bases, with 13 bases between them. The CDR3 reads CASSYDPAWDNEQFF. In nucleotides, the CDR3 is TGTGCCAGCAGTTACGATCCAGCCTGGGACAATGAGCAGTTCTTC.

This clonotype was found a few times. The chain combines TRBV7-2 with TRBJ2-7; D uncertain. V was trimmed by 3 bases and J by 7 bases, leaving 10 bases between them. From germline, CDR1 is SGHTA and CDR2 FQGNSA. This CDR3 region has 12 residues. CDR3 residues: CASSFVHNEQYF. The DNA for the CDR3 is TGTGCCAGCAGCTTTGTGCACAATGAGCAGTACTTC.

The chain recombines TRBV7-2 with TRBJ2-2; 8 nucleotides align to TRBD2. Germline loops: CDR1 SGHTA, CDR2 FQGNSA. Unmatched junction bases numbered 17, after V lost 7 bases and J lost 7 bases. This CDR3 region has 17 residues. DNA of the CDR3: TGTGCCAGCACACCCGCTGGGGCTAGCGGGTTAAACGGGGAGCTGTTTTTT. It specifies CASTPAGASGLNGELFF. The complete variable domain, with remaining parts taken from reference TRBV7-2 and TRBJ2-2, reads GAGVSQSPSNKVTEKGKDVELRCDPISGHTALYWYRQSLGQGLEFLIYFQGNSAPDKSGLPSDRFSAERTGGSVSTLTIQRTQQEDSAVYLCASTPAGASGLNGELFFGEGSRLTVL.

V and J are TRBV2 and TRBJ1-5, with TRBD1 identical over 7 bases. The CDR3 loop spans 16 amino acids. The V gene's germline CDR1 is SNHLY and CDR2 FYNNEI. V was clipped by 5 bases and J by 5 bases; unmatched bases: 12. The CDR3 loop is CASSLERQGRDQPQHF. The CDR3 nucleotides read TGTGCCAGCAGTTTAGAAAGACAGGGAAGGGATCAGCCCCAGCATTTT.

The chain uses TRBV9 and TRBJ2-1; the D gene is possibly TRBD2 (5 bases). From germline, CDR1 is SGDLS and CDR2 YYNGEE. The V gene lost 4 bases and the J gene lost 6 bases, with 14 bases spanning the gap. This CDR3 contains 14 residues. The DNA of the CDR3 is TGTGCCAGCAGCCCCGGGATATCCCCCAATGAGCAGTTCTTC. Protein: CASSPGISPNEQFF.

The chain uses TRBV3-1 and TRBJ1-1; D is ambiguous. The length of the CDR3 is 13 residues. The V and J ends lost 4 bases and 8 bases respectively, with 14 bases between them. Germline CDR1 is LGHDT and CDR2 is YNNKEL (reference sequence). Here the CDR3 DNA reads TGTGCCAGCAGCCCAATACTCGGGGAGGAAGCTTTCTTT. Translating it yields CASSPILGEEAFF.

This clonotype was detected only once. V is TRBV6-1 and J is TRBJ2-5; a possible D gene is TRBD1 (6 bases). The CDR3 covers 14 residues. Germline lookup yields CDR1 MNHNS and CDR2 SASEGT. Between the trimmed V and J ends, which lost 2 bases and 2 bases, there was a span of 9 bases. Written as DNA, the CDR3 is TGTGCCAGCAGTGAAATAACAGGGCAAGAGACCCAGTACTTC. It translates to CASSEITGQETQYF.

The genes are TRBV29-1 and TRBJ2-5; D is possibly TRBD2 (6 bases). Germline assignment: CDR1 SQVTM and CDR2 ANQGSEA. This CDR3 region has 14 residues. V was cut by 0 bases and J by 5 bases, with 13 bases left in between. Here the CDR3 reads CSVEDAGRKETQYF. The CDR3 coding sequence is TGCAGCGTTGAAGATGCAGGGAGGAAGGAGACCCAGTACTTC.

The chain joins TRBV20-1 to TRBJ1-5; D is perhaps TRBD1 (6 bases). With 5 bases removed from V and 5 bases from J, the gap between germline ends came to 10 bases. The CDR3 is 12 amino acids. Germline lookup yields CDR1 DFQATT and CDR2 SNEGSKA (reference sequence). The CDR3 sequence: CSAQKGDQPQHF. Written as DNA, the CDR3 is TGCAGTGCTCAGAAGGGGGATCAGCCCCAGCATTTT.

This clonotype was counted between two and nine times. The V call is TRBV12-3 or TRBV12-4, the J call TRBJ1-2; 7 nucleotides match TRBD1. The junction had 5 bases not matched to a gene; V was cut back by 3 bases and J by 4 bases. The CDR3 totals 14 residues. Here the CDR3 reads CASSFADRVYGYTF. The CDR3 coding sequence is TGTGCCAGCAGTTTTGCCGACAGGGTCTATGGCTACACCTTC.

This clonotype has more than one count but fewer than ten. The chain has TRBV5-1 and TRBJ1-1; 9 nucleotides match TRBD1. With V trimmed by 4 bases and J by 1 base, 11 bases remained unmatched. The CDR3 sequence is 17 residues long. CDR1 is SGHRS and CDR2 is YFSETQ in the germline V gene. This CDR3 is CASSMLPPGQGNTEAFF. Written as DNA, the CDR3 is TGCGCCAGCAGCATGCTTCCCCCGGGACAGGGGAACACTGAAGCTTTCTTT. The complete variable domain, with remaining parts taken from reference TRBV5-1 and TRBJ1-1, reads KAGVTQTPRYLIKTRGQQVTLSCSPISGHRSVSWYQQTPGQGLQFLFEYFSETQRNKGNFPGRFSGRQFSNSRSEMNVSTLELGDSALYLCASSMLPPGQGNTEAFFGQGTRLTVV.

The sample holds a few counts of this clonotype. V gene TRBV9 combines with J gene TRBJ1-2, with D possibly matching TRBD1 (5 bases). Trimming took off 0 bases at V and 1 base at J, with 7 bases between the two ends. This CDR3 is 14 amino acids long. CDR1 and CDR2 from the germline V gene are SGDLS and YYNGEE. CDR3 protein: CASSVVGRNYGYTF. DNA of the CDR3: TGTGCCAGCAGCGTAGTGGGGCGTAACTATGGCTACACCTTC. Based on the CDR3 plus reference TRBV9 and TRBJ1-2, the full variable domain is DSGVTQTPKHLITATGQRVTLRCSPRSGDLSVYWYQQSLDQGLQFLIQYYNGEERAKGNILERFSAQQFPDLHSELNLSSLELGDSALYFCASSVVGRNYGYTFGSGTRLTVV.

The chain links TRBV20-1 to TRBJ1-2, with TRBD1 matching 7 bases. CDR3 length equals 12 residues. The ends lost 5 bases at V and 8 bases at J; junction bases unmatched: 8. Germline V gene sequence: CDR1 DFQATT, CDR2 SNEGSKA (reference sequence). The CDR3 loop reads CSAAQTGNGYTF. The CDR3 DNA reads as TGCAGTGCTGCGCAGACAGGGAACGGCTACACCTTC.

There are a few counts of this clonotype. V is TRBV12-3 or TRBV12-4 and J is TRBJ2-3; D is unresolved. The CDR3 totals 13 residues. V lost 4 bases to trimming and J lost 1 base, with 6 bases between them. CDR3 amino acids: CASSSAGTDTQYF. Written as DNA, the CDR3 is TGTGCCAGCAGTTCGGCGGGCACAGATACGCAGTATTTT.

This clonotype was seen only a few times. V usage is TRBV7-2 and J usage is TRBJ1-2, with a possible D match to TRBD1 (5 bases). The length of the CDR3 is 14 residues. V gave up 5 bases and J gave up 4 bases, with 14 bases separating them. Germline lookup yields CDR1 SGHTA and CDR2 FQGNSA. CDR3 DNA sequence: TGTGCCAGCAGCAATACTAGCCAGGGCTATGGCTACACCTTC. The encoded protein is CASSNTSQGYGYTF.

In its sample, this clonotype was seen once. This chain joins TRBV7-9 and TRBJ1-1; D is ambiguous. Trimming cost V 4 bases and J 7 bases, with 13 bases left between them. The CDR3 consists of 13 residues. Germline CDR1 SEHNR, CDR2 FQNEAQ (reference sequence). The CDR3 spells CASSSDGMNEAFF. The DNA of the CDR3 is TGTGCCAGCAGCTCTGACGGGATGAATGAAGCTTTCTTT.

The chain couples TRBV6-5 to TRBJ1-2; 12 bases agree with TRBD1. CDR3 length equals 18 residues. The V segment lost 3 bases and the J segment 1 base; nucleotides outside the gene matches: 9. From germline, CDR1 is MNHEY and CDR2 SVGAGI. In DNA form, the CDR3 reads TGTGCCAGCAGTTATTACCGGGACAGGGGGCGGGGTAACTATGGCTACACCTTC. Translated: CASSYYRDRGRGNYGYTF.

The chain joins TRBV14 to TRBJ2-1, with D tentatively TRBD1 or TRBD2 (5 bases each). Trimming pared 2 bases from V and 4 bases from J, leaving 12 bases between. Germline values: CDR1 SGHDN, CDR2 FVKESK. The CDR3 runs 15 residues. In DNA, the CDR3 is TGTGCCAGCAGCCAAATGGTTGGGGGATACAATGAGCAGTTCTTC. It is translated as CASSQMVGGYNEQFF. Full variable domain (rest looked up from reference TRBV14 and TRBJ2-1): EAGVTQFPSHSVIEKGQTVTLRCDPISGHDNLYWYRRVMGKEIKFLLHFVKESKQDESGMPNNRFLAERTGGTYSTLKVQPAELEDSGVYFCASSQMVGGYNEQFFGPGTRLTVL.

To note about this clonotype: With a much larger clone just one base away, this may be a read error. This chain connects TRBV29-1 to TRBJ2-7; 7 bases are a match to TRBD1. CDR1 is SQVTM, CDR2 ANQGSEA, per germline. The V segment lost 5 bases and the J segment 12 bases; nucleotides outside the gene matches: 13. This CDR3 is built from 12 residues. Written as DNA, the CDR3 is TGCAGCGTTCGGACAGGTCAAGAGACCCGGTACTTC. Its protein is CSVRTGQETRYF.

This clonotype was counted a few times. The chain recombines TRBV11-2 with TRBJ2-2; no reliable D call. The germline gives CDR1 SGHAT, CDR2 FQNNGV. V was trimmed by 3 bases and J by 9 bases, leaving 5 bases between them. The CDR3 is made up of 11 amino acids. DNA for the CDR3: TGTGCCAGCAGCTTTATCAGGGAGCTGTTTTTT. This encodes CASSFIRELFF.

This clonotype was recorded many times. The gene calls are TRBV6-2 or TRBV6-3 and TRBJ2-3; D is ambiguous. In germline, CDR1 is MNHEY, CDR2 SVGEGT. The CDR3 has 13 amino acids. Trimming left V 5 bases short and J 1 base short, with 7 bases between. The CDR3 sequence: CASSDRGTDTQYF. The CDR3 bases are TGTGCCAGCAGTGATAGGGGCACAGATACGCAGTATTTT.

This clonotype was recorded at least ten times. The chain carries TRBV20-1 and TRBJ2-4; D is uncertain. From germline, CDR1 is DFQATT and CDR2 SNEGSKA (reference sequence). The CDR3 is 13 amino acids. The germline V and J ends were trimmed by 2 bases and 0 bases, with 5 bases remaining between them. CDR3: CSARSQAKNIQYF. CDR3 coding DNA: TGCAGTGCTAGATCTCAAGCCAAAAACATTCAGTACTTC.

The chain joins TRBV4-3 to TRBJ2-3; no definite D call. Trimming took 3 bases from V and 4 from J, leaving 14 bases between them. Germline loops: CDR1 LGHNA, CDR2 YSLEER. The CDR3 sequence is 15 residues long. The CDR3 DNA reads as TGCGCCAGCAGCCACACGATCGGTAGGCCAGATACGCAGTATTTT. Amino acid sequence: CASSHTIGRPDTQYF.

The chain is built from TRBV7-8 and TRBJ2-3; TRBD1 might be the D (7 bases). Looked up from germline, CDR1 is SGHVS and CDR2 is FQNEAQ. Deletions cut 5 bases from V and 5 bases from J, with 23 bases between. This CDR3 is 17 amino acids long. The CDR3 sequence is CASSPRRRGLREDTQYF. The CDR3 region has the DNA TGTGCCAGCAGCCCTCGCAGGAGGGGGCTTAGGGAAGATACGCAGTATTTT.

The chain combines TRBV6-2 or TRBV6-3 with TRBJ1-1; D is perhaps TRBD1 (5 bases). V lost 8 bases and J lost 1, with 11 bases in between. CDR3 length: 13 amino acids. CDR1 and CDR2 (germline): MNHEY, SVGEGT. The CDR3 sequence is CASAMGGNTEAFF. The CDR3 DNA reads TGTGCCAGCGCAATGGGGGGGAACACTGAAGCTTTCTTT.

The CDR3 sequence: CASSCGGQGEAFF. The CDR3 DNA is TGTGCCAGCAGTTGCGGGGGACAGGGAGAAGCTTTCTTT. The rearrangement joins TRBV6-2 or TRBV6-3 to TRBJ1-1; 9 nucleotides align to TRBD1. The V gene's germline CDR1 is MNHEY and CDR2 SVGEGT. CDR3 length equals 13 residues. J gave up 8 bases and V 4 bases, and 5 bases lay outside the gene matches.

The J gene is TRBJ2-7, the V gene TRBV12-3 or TRBV12-4, with TRBD2 as a possible D gene (6 bases). The ends were cut back, 6 bases at V and 8 bases at J, with 14 bases in the middle. CDR3 length: 12 residues. CDR3 amino acids: CASSVRRVKQYF. The CDR3 coding sequence is TGTGCCAGCAGCGTTCGGAGGGTTAAGCAGTACTTC.

This chain connects TRBV5-6 to TRBJ2-1; 9 positions agree with TRBD2. This CDR3 contains 16 residues. V dropped 0 bases and J dropped 4; count of bases not matched to a gene: 5. In germline, CDR1 is SGHDT, CDR2 YYEEEE. CDR3 nucleotides: TGTGCCAGCAGCTTGGGGCCAGCGGGGGGATACAATGAGCAGTTCTTC. It encodes CASSLGPAGGYNEQFF.

The chain employs TRBV4-1 and TRBJ1-2; D uncertain. The CDR3 loop spans 13 amino acids. V was clipped by 4 bases and J by 7 bases, with 13 bases between them. Per germline, CDR1 MGHRA and CDR2 YSYEKL. The CDR3 DNA reads TGCGCCAGCAGCCCGGAACTCCTTTCTGGCTACACCTTC. Translated, it gives CASSPELLSGYTF.